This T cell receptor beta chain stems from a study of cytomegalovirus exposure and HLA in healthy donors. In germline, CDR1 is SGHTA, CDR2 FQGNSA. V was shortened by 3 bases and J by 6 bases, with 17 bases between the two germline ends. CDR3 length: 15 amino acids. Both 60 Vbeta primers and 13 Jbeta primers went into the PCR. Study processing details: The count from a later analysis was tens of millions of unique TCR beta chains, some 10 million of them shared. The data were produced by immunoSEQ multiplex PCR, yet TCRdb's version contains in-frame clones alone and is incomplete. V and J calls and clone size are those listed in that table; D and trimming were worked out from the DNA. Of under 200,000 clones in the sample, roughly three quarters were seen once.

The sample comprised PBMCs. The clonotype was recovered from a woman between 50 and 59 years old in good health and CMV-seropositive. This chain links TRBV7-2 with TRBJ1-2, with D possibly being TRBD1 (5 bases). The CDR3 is CASSFTGTISDGYTF. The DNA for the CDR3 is TGTGCCAGCAGCTTTACAGGTACCATATCAGATGGCTACACCTTC.